The 18 T cell receptor beta chains in this list originate from one sample, sequenced in a study of regulatory T cells in long-lasting Graves disease. The time point was: persistent/refractory GD, antithyroid drugs over 5 years with positive TRAb. The TCR library was made from RNA that had been extracted from PBMCs in TRIzol. Assembly of TCR beta libraries relied on iRepertoire HTBI primers together with Arm-PCR of CDR3 regions. A single record per CDR3 protein comes from TCRdb applying MiXCR to the multiplex PCR reads. The table shows 310,000 or so distinct CDR3 sequences, with 15% to 20% occurring only once. The source was peripheral blood mononuclear cells (PBMCs), collected when the disease was refractory, from a patient treated with antithyroid drugs. All receptors come from a female donor with Graves disease.

This clonotype has a handful of counts. The chain has TRBV3-1 and TRBJ1-1; weak D call: TRBD1 (5 bases). The CDR3 totals 14 residues. Germline V gene lookup returns CDR1 LGHDT and CDR2 YNNKEL (reference sequence). The V and J ends lost 0 bases and 2 bases respectively, with 7 bases between them. In DNA, the CDR3 is TGTGCCAGCAGCCAAGAAGGGGTAAACACTGAAGCTTTCTTT. Encoded protein: CASSQEGVNTEAFF. Together with reference TRBV3-1 and TRBJ1-1, the CDR3 gives the full variable domain: DTAVSQTPKYLVTQMGNDKSIKCEQNLGHDTMYWYKQDSKKFLKIMFSYNNKELIINETVPNRFSPKSPDKAHLNLHINSLELGDSAVYFCASSQEGVNTEAFFGQGTRLTVV.

There are a few counts of this clonotype. The chain uses TRBV5-1 and TRBJ2-2, with D possibly TRBD2 on 6 matching bases. The CDR3 contains 16 residues. The ends were cut back, 0 bases at V and 1 base at J, with 10 bases in the middle. The germline CDR1 and CDR2 sequences are SGHRS and YFSETQ. The CDR3 sequence: CASSLDAGRNTGELFF. In DNA, the CDR3 is TGCGCCAGCAGCTTGGACGCGGGGAGGAACACCGGGGAGCTGTTTTTT.

This clonotype was counted at least ten times. CDR3 coding DNA: TGTGCCAGCAGTTTAAGACCCGGGACAGGGTTAGAGACCCAGTACTTC. The encoded protein is CASSLRPGTGLETQYF. The J gene is TRBJ2-5, the V gene TRBV27, with 9 bases fitting TRBD1. The CDR3 length is 16 residues. Germline CDR1 MNHEY, CDR2 SMNVEV (reference sequence). V lost 2 bases, J lost 4 bases, and 8 bases stayed unmatched.

This clonotype was recorded a few times. The V and J genes are TRBV7-9 and TRBJ2-6; the D is unclear. Germline V gene data show CDR1 as SEHNR and CDR2 as FQNEAQ (reference sequence). This CDR3 region has 17 residues. V dropped 2 bases and J dropped 0 bases, with 11 bases sitting between them. CDR3 sequence (DNA): TGTGCCAGCAGCTTATGGAGCGTTACCTCTGGGGCCAACGTCCTGACTTTC. Protein product: CASSLWSVTSGANVLTF. The full variable domain, rest sourced from reference TRBV7-9 and TRBJ2-6, is DTGVSQNPRHKITKRGQNVTFRCDPISEHNRLYWYRQTLGQGPEFLTYFQNEAQLEKSRLLSDRFSAERPKGSFSTLEIQRTEQGDSAMYLCASSLWSVTSGANVLTFGAGSRLTVL.

This clonotype showed up many times. The chain has TRBV12-3 or TRBV12-4 and TRBJ2-5; 8 bases are a match to TRBD2. Trimming took 3 bases from V and 1 from J; bases not matched to a gene: 10. The CDR3 spans 17 residues. DNA of the CDR3: TGTGCCAGCAGTTTGTTTGGACTAGCAGTGCTCCAAGAGACCCAGTACTTC. Translated, it gives CASSLFGLAVLQETQYF.

V usage is TRBV9 and J usage is TRBJ2-7; TRBD2 is a possible D gene (5 bases). This CDR3 has 14 amino acids. Germline V CDR1 and CDR2: SGDLS, YYNGEE. The V end was cut by 3 bases, the J end by 1 base, with 11 bases between. CDR3: CASSDGISSYEQYF. DNA for the CDR3: TGTGCCAGCAGCGACGGGATAAGTTCCTACGAGCAGTACTTC.

Comment on this clonotype: Possible read error: a much larger clone is one base away. This sequence joins TRBV11-2 and TRBJ1-1; the match to TRBD1 covers 9 bases. There are 18 residues in the CDR3. Germline assignment: CDR1 SGHAT and CDR2 FQNNGV. After removal of 0 bases from V and 4 bases from J, the junction contained 12 bases not matched to a gene. CDR3 in amino acids: CASSLDLGQGMMSTEAFF. The CDR3 region has the DNA TGTGCCAGCAGCTTAGATCTCGGACAGGGGATGATGAGCACTGAAGCTTTCTTT. The full variable domain, completed using reference TRBV11-2 and TRBJ1-1, is EAGVAQSPRYKIIEKRQSVAFWCNPISGHATLYWYQQILGQGPKLLIQFQNNGVVDDSQLPKDRFSAERLKGVDSTLKIQPAKLEDSAVYLCASSLDLGQGMMSTEAFFGQGTRLTVV.

This clonotype was detected many times. The chain couples TRBV2 to TRBJ1-5; possibly TRBD1 for D (6 bases). Germline CDR1 is SNHLY and CDR2 is FYNNEI. V was trimmed by 6 bases and J by 1 base, leaving 16 bases between them. The CDR3 contains 16 residues. The CDR3 loop reads CASRQVGGRSNQPQHF. The CDR3 DNA is TGTGCCAGCAGGCAGGTTGGGGGCAGAAGCAATCAGCCCCAGCATTTT.

The rearrangement joins TRBV10-3 to TRBJ1-1; D call uncertain. V was clipped by 6 bases and J by 2 bases, with 4 bases between them. The CDR3 runs 11 residues. The V gene's germline CDR1 is ENHRY and CDR2 SYGVKD. The CDR3: CAISRNTEAFF. CDR3 sequence (DNA): TGTGCCATCAGCAGAAACACTGAAGCTTTCTTT.

This clonotype was detected a few times. The chain couples TRBV5-1 to TRBJ2-5; 8 nucleotides align to TRBD1. Germline lookup yields CDR1 SGHRS and CDR2 YFSETQ. Losses at the gene ends were 2 bases for V and 4 bases for J; bases not matched to a gene: 4. CDR3 length: 14 amino acids. The CDR3 loop reads CASSFQGAGETQYF. The CDR3 bases are TGCGCCAGCAGCTTCCAGGGGGCTGGAGAGACCCAGTACTTC.

Comments on this clonotype: The CDR3 does not close with the conserved phenylalanine or tryptophan, likely indicating a read error. The DNA is left out, because the CDR3 cannot be placed on it with certainty; the CDR3 is given as TCRdb lists it. V usage is TRBV30 and J usage is TRBJ1-2; the D call TRBD1 from the table was never checked on the DNA. The length of the CDR3 is 11 amino acids, counting both ends. Germline V gives CDR1 GTSNPN, CDR2 SVGIG (reference sequence). CDR3 sequence: CASEGGQRFGI.

This clonotype was recorded many times. The J gene is TRBJ1-5, the V gene TRBV30; 7 bases are a match to TRBD1. Trimming removed 3 bases from V and 5 bases from J; junction bases left unmatched: 4. This CDR3 contains 13 residues. The V gene's germline CDR1 is GTSNPN and CDR2 SVGIG (reference sequence). Written as DNA, the CDR3 is TGTGCCTGGAGGGGGACAGCTGATCAGCCCCAGCATTTT. Protein product: CAWRGTADQPQHF.

This clonotype appeared many times. This chain joins TRBV12-3 or TRBV12-4 and TRBJ1-2; D is unclear. Trimming stripped 1 base from V and 8 bases from J, with 5 bases between. CDR3 length: 11 amino acids. The CDR3 loop is CASSLVGGYTF. In nucleotides, the CDR3 is TGTGCCAGCAGTTTAGTCGGGGGCTACACCTTC.

A few counts support this clonotype. The V and J genes are TRBV4-1 and TRBJ2-7; D possibly corresponds to TRBD2 (5 bases). The CDR3 contains 15 residues. Germline assignment: CDR1 MGHRA and CDR2 YSYEKL. The ends were cut back, 0 bases at V and 6 bases at J, with 15 bases in the middle. The CDR3 DNA follows: TGCGCCAGCAGCCAAGACCTGAGCACTAGACGCGAGCAGTACTTC. Its protein product is CASSQDLSTRREQYF.

This clonotype was counted many times. V gene TRBV24-1 combines with J gene TRBJ2-7, with D perhaps matching TRBD1 or TRBD2 (6 bases each). CDR1 KGHDR and CDR2 SFDVKD come from the germline V gene. The CDR3 is made up of 16 amino acids. Trimming cost V 4 bases and J 5 bases, with 20 bases left between them. The CDR3 region has the DNA TGTGCCACCAGTGACCCCGTCGTAGGGGGGCTCCACGAGCAGTACTTC. This translates into CATSDPVVGGLHEQYF.

This clonotype was counted at least ten times. The V and J genes are TRBV11-2 and TRBJ1-4, with 10 bases identical to TRBD1. Germline-derived CDR1 and CDR2 are SGHAT and FQNNGV. The length of the CDR3 is 16 residues. V gave up 1 base and J gave up 5 bases; unmatched junction bases: 4. CDR3 DNA: TGTGCCAGCAGCTTAGGACAGGGGGCAGAGAATGAAAAACTGTTTTTT. Its translation: CASSLGQGAENEKLFF. The full variable domain, in which reference TRBV11-2 and TRBJ1-4 provide the parts outside the CDR3, is EAGVAQSPRYKIIEKRQSVAFWCNPISGHATLYWYQQILGQGPKLLIQFQNNGVVDDSQLPKDRFSAERLKGVDSTLKIQPAKLEDSAVYLCASSLGQGAENEKLFFGSGTQLSVL.

The genes are TRBV20-1 and TRBJ2-2; the D gene is possibly TRBD2 (5 bases). CDR3 length: 13 residues. CDR1 DFQATT and CDR2 SNEGSKA come from the germline V gene (reference sequence). Trimming cost V 6 bases and J 7 bases, with 15 bases left between them. For the CDR3, the DNA is TGCAGTGCGCGCTGGGAGTTAGGCGGGGAGCTGTTTTTT. Protein sequence: CSARWELGGELFF.

This sequence joins TRBV20-1 and TRBJ1-4, with 10 bases that match TRBD1. Germline V gene sequence: CDR1 DFQATT, CDR2 SNEGSKA (reference sequence). This CDR3 has 13 residues. Trimming at V came to 3 bases and at J to 8 bases, leaving 3 bases not matched to a gene. CDR3 sequence (DNA): TGCAGTGCTAGGACAGGGGGCACAGAAAAACTGTTTTTT. Translating it yields CSARTGGTEKLFF.